This T cell receptor (beta chain) appears in the sequencing data of a study of T cell changes during pregnancy in multiple sclerosis. There are 15 residues in the CDR3. In germline, CDR1 is SGHVS, CDR2 FQNEAQ. With 3 bases removed from V and 4 bases from J, the gap between germline ends came to 16 bases. The assay was immunoSEQ multiplex PCR, and TCRdb's table has in-frame clones only and misses some. This table holds fewer than 65,000 clones, 93% found once. This specimen was peripheral blood, taken in the second trimester of pregnancy. The V gene is TRBV7-8, the J gene TRBJ2-7, with no clear D. This receptor was obtained from a female donor with multiple sclerosis, enrolled in a pregnancy study. Written as DNA, the CDR3 is TGTGCCAGCAGCTTCCCGCTAACCGGCGGATACGAGCAGTACTTC. This codes for CASSFPLTGGYEQYF.